A single T cell receptor (beta chain) is shown here with its context. TCRdb redid the calling of the 5' RACE reads with MiXCR, one entry per CDR3 protein. The table includes 60,000 to 65,000 distinct CDR3 sequences, about 20% detected once. V dropped 8 bases and J dropped 7; count of bases not matched to a gene: 12. CDR1 MNHEY and CDR2 SVGAGI come from the germline V gene. CDR3 length equals 15 residues. This receptor was identified in a female donor with breast cancer. The chain combines TRBV6-5 with TRBJ1-4; 8 bases map to TRBD1. The material sequenced was memory CD4+ T cells sorted from a lymph node. The subset here: memory CD4+ T cells, CD4+CD45RO+CD25-. Here the CDR3 reads CASCSSRQGPEKLFF. CDR3 bases: TGTGCCAGCTGTTCCTCCAGACAGGGGCCTGAAAAACTGTTTTTT.